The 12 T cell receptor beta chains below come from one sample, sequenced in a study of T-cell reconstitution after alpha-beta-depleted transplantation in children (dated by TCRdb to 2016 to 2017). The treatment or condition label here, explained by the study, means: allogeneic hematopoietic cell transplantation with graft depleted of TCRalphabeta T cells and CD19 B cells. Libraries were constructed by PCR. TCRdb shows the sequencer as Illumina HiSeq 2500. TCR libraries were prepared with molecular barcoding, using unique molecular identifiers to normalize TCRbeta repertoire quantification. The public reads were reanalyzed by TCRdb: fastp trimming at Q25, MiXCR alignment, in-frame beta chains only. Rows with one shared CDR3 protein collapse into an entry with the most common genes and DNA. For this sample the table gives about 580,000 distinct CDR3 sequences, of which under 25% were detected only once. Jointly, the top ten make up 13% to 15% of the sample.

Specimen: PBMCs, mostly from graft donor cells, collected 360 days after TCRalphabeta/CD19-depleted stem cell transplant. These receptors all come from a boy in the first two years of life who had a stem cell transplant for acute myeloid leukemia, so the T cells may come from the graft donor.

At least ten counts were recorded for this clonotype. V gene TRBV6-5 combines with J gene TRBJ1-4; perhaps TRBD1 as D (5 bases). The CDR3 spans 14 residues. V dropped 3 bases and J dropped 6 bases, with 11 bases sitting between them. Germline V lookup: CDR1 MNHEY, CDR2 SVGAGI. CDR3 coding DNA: TGTGCCAGCAGTTATGGTCGGGGGTATGAAAAACTGTTTTTT. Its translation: CASSYGRGYEKLFF.

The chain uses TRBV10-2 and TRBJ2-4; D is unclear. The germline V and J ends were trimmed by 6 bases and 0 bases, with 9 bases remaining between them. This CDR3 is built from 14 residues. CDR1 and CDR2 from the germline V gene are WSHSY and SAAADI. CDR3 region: CASSDGLAKNIQYF. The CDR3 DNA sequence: TGCGCCAGCAGCGACGGGCTAGCCAAAAACATTCAGTACTTC.

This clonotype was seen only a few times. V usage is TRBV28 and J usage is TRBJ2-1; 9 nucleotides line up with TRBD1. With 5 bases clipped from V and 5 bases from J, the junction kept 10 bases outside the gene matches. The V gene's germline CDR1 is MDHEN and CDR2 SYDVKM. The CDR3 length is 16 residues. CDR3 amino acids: CASSPYRGQGDNEQFF. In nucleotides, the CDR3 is TGTGCCAGCAGTCCTTACAGGGGACAGGGTGACAATGAGCAGTTCTTC.

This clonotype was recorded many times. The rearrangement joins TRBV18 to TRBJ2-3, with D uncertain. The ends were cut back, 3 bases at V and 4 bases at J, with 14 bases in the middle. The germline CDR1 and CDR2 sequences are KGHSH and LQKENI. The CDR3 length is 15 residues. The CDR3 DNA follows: TGTGCCAGCTCACCGGCCCCGCAGAAGTCAGATACGCAGTATTTT. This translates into CASSPAPQKSDTQYF.

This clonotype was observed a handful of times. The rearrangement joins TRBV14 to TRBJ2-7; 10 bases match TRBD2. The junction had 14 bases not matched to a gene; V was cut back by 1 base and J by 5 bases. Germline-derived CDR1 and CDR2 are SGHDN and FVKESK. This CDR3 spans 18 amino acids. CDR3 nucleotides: TGTGCCAGCAGCCAAGTATCCGACTCACTAGCGGGGTTCCACGAGCAGTACTTC. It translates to CASSQVSDSLAGFHEQYF. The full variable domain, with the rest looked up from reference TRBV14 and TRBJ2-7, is EAGVTQFPSHSVIEKGQTVTLRCDPISGHDNLYWYRRVMGKEIKFLLHFVKESKQDESGMPNNRFLAERTGGTYSTLKVQPAELEDSGVYFCASSQVSDSLAGFHEQYFGPGTRLTVT.

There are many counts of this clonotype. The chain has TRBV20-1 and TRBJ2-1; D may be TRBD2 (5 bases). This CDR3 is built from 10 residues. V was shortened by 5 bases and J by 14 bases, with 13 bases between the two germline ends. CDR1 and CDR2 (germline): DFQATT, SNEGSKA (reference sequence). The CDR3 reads CSARTAGEFF. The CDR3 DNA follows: TGCAGTGCTCGGACTGCCGGGGAGTTCTTC.

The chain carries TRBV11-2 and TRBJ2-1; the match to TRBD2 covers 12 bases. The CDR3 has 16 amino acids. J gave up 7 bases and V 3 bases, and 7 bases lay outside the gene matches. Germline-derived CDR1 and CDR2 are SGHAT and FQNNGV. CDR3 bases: TGTGCCAGCAGCTTTCCTAGCGGGGGGGCCCGTAATGAGCAGTTCTTC. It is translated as CASSFPSGGARNEQFF.

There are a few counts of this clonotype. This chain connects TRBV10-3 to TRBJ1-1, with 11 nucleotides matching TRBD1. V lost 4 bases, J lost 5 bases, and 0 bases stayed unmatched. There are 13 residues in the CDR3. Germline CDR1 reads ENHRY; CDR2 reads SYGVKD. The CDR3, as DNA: TGTGCCATCAGTGGGGACAGGGGGACTGAAGCTTTCTTT. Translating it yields CAISGDRGTEAFF.

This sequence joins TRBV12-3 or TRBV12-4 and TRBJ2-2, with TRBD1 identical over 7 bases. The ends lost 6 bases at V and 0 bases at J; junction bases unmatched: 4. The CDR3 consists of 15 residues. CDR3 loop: CASRVQGANTGELFF. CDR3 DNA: TGTGCCAGCAGGGTTCAGGGGGCGAACACCGGGGAGCTGTTTTTT.

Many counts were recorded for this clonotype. In DNA form, the CDR3 reads TGTGCCAGCAGCCCTGCGTATTATGGCTACACCTTC. Encoded protein: CASSPAYYGYTF. The chain links TRBV11-2 to TRBJ1-2; D not resolved. The CDR3 runs to 12 residues. CDR1 is SGHAT and CDR2 is FQNNGV in the germline V gene. V lost 5 bases and J lost 5, with 9 bases in between.

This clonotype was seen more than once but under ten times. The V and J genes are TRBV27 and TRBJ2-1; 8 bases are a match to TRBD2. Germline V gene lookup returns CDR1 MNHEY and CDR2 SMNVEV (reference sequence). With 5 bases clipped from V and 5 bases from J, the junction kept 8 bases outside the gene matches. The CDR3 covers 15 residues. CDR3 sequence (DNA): TGTGCCAGCAGTCATGGACTAGCCCTAAACAATGAGCAGTTCTTC. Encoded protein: CASSHGLALNNEQFF.

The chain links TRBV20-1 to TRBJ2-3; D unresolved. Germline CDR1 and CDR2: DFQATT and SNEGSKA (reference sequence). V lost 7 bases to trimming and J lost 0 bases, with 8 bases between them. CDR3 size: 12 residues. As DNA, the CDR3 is TGCAGTGAACAGACTAGCACAGATACGCAGTATTTT. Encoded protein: CSEQTSTDTQYF.